This entry features one T cell receptor beta chain sequence. The antigen it binds to is not known. Within one base of it there is no much larger clone, and no base qualities were kept. This sample was taken from a study of cytomegalovirus exposure and HLA in healthy donors (dated by TCRdb to 2016 to 2017). General notes on the study: An earlier analysis of 587 of the donors reported around 280 Gb of sequence data and 117 million unique TCR beta sequences obtained from about 180 million T cells. Besides the first cohort of roughly 640 subjects, a separate validation cohort made up of 120 different subjects was used. All discovery cohort repertoires had been generated using a single sequencing platform. HLA typing included class I and class II loci at four-digit resolution. The study aimed to test whether cataloging public T cell receptors could reveal signatures of past pathogen exposure. Rather than using new phenotypic data, the later analysis identified candidate immune exposures from TCR beta sequences and from how often those sequences occurred across donors. High-throughput TCR immunosequencing, statistical association of individual TCRs with disease status, and machine learning were combined to predict cytomegalovirus infection status. Approximately 300 gigabases of sequencing data and 70 million to 100 million unique TCR sequences made up an early release that covered about 640 HLA-typed donors. Among around 400 genotyped donors of the cohort, an average of around 240,000 unique TCR beta nucleotide sequences was sequenced per donor, of which about 20% were non-productive. In a later genetic analysis, genome-wide SNP genotypes for 398 of the 666 donors were used, and that subset was treated as a discovery cohort. To study patterns of TCR occurrence, a later analysis re-analyzed previously published TCR beta repertoires from under 750 donors and added high-resolution HLA genotyping. Typing coverage varied by locus: about 629-640 donors for A, B, C, DRB1 and DQB1; approximately 500 for DQA1; 600 to 610 for DPA1; approximately 450 for DPB1. Roughly five DR-DQ haplotypes were treated as single units for association and clustering because of strong linkage in the cohort. The genetic ancestry cluster associated with self-reported Caucasian donors included roughly four fifths of the 300 to 450 genotyped donors. An earlier analysis of some 500 of the donors applied high-throughput TCR beta sequencing to assess whether each TCR beta V gene segment acted as functional or pseudogenic. Donor age, sex, ethnicity and CMV serostatus were collected together with the repertoire data. Using immunosequencing, the study profiled T cell repertoires from some 670 subjects and related those repertoires to cytomegalovirus serostatus. General study outcomes and caveats: Because counts were too low, roughly 16 rarely observed V segments, including chromosome 9 orphons, were left out of the earlier analysis of approximately 580 of the donors. The authors suggested that the approach could potentially be generalized to other disease states and immunological phenotypes. According to a later analysis, most CMV-associated TCR beta chains appeared to be HLA-restricted, and the HLA associations seemed to be driven largely by CMV exposure. Compared with equally common non-associated chains, HLA-associated TCR beta chains in a later analysis were more clonally expanded and had lower generation probabilities. For the cohort, immune exposure information was limited to CMV serostatus. In an earlier analysis of some 500 of the donors, most TCR beta V segments appeared in productive rearrangements about 87% or about 30% of the time, broadly matching IMGT annotations. In a later analysis, several top co-occurrence clusters were reported to appear linked to parvovirus B19, influenza, CMV and Epstein-Barr virus. The sequencing pipeline was judged likely to have produced a cluster of highly shared sequence variants as a technical artifact. A later genetic analysis reported fewer N-insertions in productive TCRs among donors in an Asian-associated ancestry cluster than the approximately 700-donor mean. An association between a missense DCLRE1C variant and V-gene and J-gene trimming of TCR beta chains was found in a later genetic analysis and replicated in an independent cohort. The presence/absence analyses assumed that sequencing depth was roughly uniform across donors, and that assumption may not be true. A further reported finding was that TCR beta sequences accurately predicted the HLA-A and HLA-B alleles for most subjects in the first cohort. Most TCR sequences were observed very rarely across donors, whereas some public TCRs were present in many individuals. HLA typing was unavailable for some donors at each locus, so association tests used only the typed subset. Assigning TCR associations to individual alleles was difficult when HLA alleles, especially DR and DQ, strongly co-occurred. In vitro tests confirmed that a few of the cytomegalovirus-associated TCR beta chains recognize cytomegalovirus antigens. Linkage disequilibrium might explain the correlated functional status among segregating V segments, but an unknown experimental factor could not be excluded. In a later analysis, TCR association rates were found to vary across HLA loci, with the most associated TCRs seen for DRB1 alleles and the fewest for HLA-C alleles. In the study, 150 to 200 TCR beta chains were listed as associated with cytomegalovirus. A later analysis associated 17,000 or so TCR beta sequences with specific HLA alleles at a false discovery rate of 0.05. The cohort was sequenced for TCR beta chains only, and without alpha or paired-chain data the features that could be detected were limited. Cytomegalovirus status was reported to be diagnosed by the classifier with high specificity and sensitivity in both the original and validation cohorts. Some IMGT-functional V segments, including TRBV6-2 and TRBV6-3, could not be told apart with the 87-base-pair reads, so those segments were excluded.

CDR3 length: 13 amino acids, cysteine to phenylalanine. Of the read, only the CDR3 DNA is kept; its 39 bases are in frame from base 1. CDR1 SGHVS and CDR2 FNYEAQ were looked up in the germline V gene. Cut back by 5 bases and 2 bases, the V and J ends lie 7 bases apart. In total, 600 or so healthy bone marrow donors made up the cohort. Cohort members were all nominally healthy when sampled, although unrecorded immune exposures were likely present. The donor tested CMV seronegative, placing the donor among the roughly 340 seronegative members of the cohort. A peripheral blood sample was provided by each donor, and peripheral blood mononuclear cells were used for TCR beta sequencing. Genomic DNA extraction from the blood cell samples was performed with the Qiagen DNeasy Blood Extraction Kit. Library creation used the immunoSEQ multiplex PCR assay. The multiplex PCR relied on a mix of 60 forward primers for TCR Vbeta segments and 13 reverse primers for TCR Jbeta segments. The CDR3 region of rearranged TCR beta genes was amplified from genomic DNA with a multiplex PCR assay. The Illumina HiSeq System was used to sequence the amplified TCR beta libraries as 87-base-pair reads. The study's own analysis went as follows. A later analysis counted approximately 74 million unique TCR beta chains across the 650 to 700 repertoires, and some 12 million of these chains were shared by at least two donors. A nearest-neighbor algorithm error-corrected the raw reads and collapsed the reads into unique sequences, merging closely related sequences to remove PCR and sequencing errors. Alignment of CDR3 sequences to IMGT reference sequences was used to assign V, D and J gene segments. For a sequence to be retained, at least a six-nucleotide match to both a V gene segment and a J gene segment was required. Rearrangements were called productive when the CDR3 lacked stop codons and stayed in frame with V and J; all others were non-productive. CDR3 was defined according to IMGT convention as the region running from the second conserved V-encoded cysteine to the conserved J-encoded phenylalanine. The earlier analysis of about 640 of the donors excluded any sequence lacking an unambiguous match to a single V gene segment. In an earlier analysis of several hundred of the donors, V segments were called functional above 56.7% productive rearrangements and were called segregating when the between-donor standard deviation exceeded 5%. A statistical classification framework was built to diagnose cytomegalovirus status from the catalog of TCR beta chain sequences. V and J gene assignment, in a later analysis, came from comparing TCR nucleotide sequences with IMGT/GENE-DB human TR gene sequences. In a later analysis, CDR3 sequences and most-parsimonious VDJ recombination scenarios were assigned using the TCRdist pipeline. In a later analysis, every TCR beta chain was defined by the combination of its CDR3 amino acid sequence and its V-gene family, and reads without a unique V-gene family were dropped. A later analysis removed 450 to 600 highly shared, low-generation-probability nucleotide sequences to deal with suspected cross-contamination and a sequencing artifact. In a later analysis, a clonal expansion index was calculated for each public chain from normalized within-repertoire ranks of inferred template counts. Generation probabilities in a later analysis came from a VDJ recombination model fitted to out-of-frame rearrangements, and those results were checked against IGoR. Hypergeometric tests were used in a later analysis to score TCR-TCR, TCR-HLA and TCR-CMV co-occurrence, with a repertoire-size bias correction applied to the TCR pairs. To estimate false discovery rates, a later analysis permuted the HLA or CMV assignments 20 times. In a later analysis, co-occurring TCRs were grouped using DBSCAN, with TCRdist sequence similarity added in when clustering inside HLA-allele-positive subsets. Repertoires with fewer than 30,000 or more than 120,000 public chains were left out of co-occurrence clustering, as were five repertoires with anomalous nucleotide sharing. TCRdb obtained this table from immuneACCESS and retained in-frame rearrangements with V and J assigned. These tables miss some clones; where compared with another copy, unresolved V genes account for less than half of the shortfall, and the remainder is unexplained. V and J calls plus clone size are reproduced from that table; the DNA served to infer D and trimming. The sample table lists around 170,000 clones, around three quarters of them with a count of one. Jointly, the top ten make up under 2% of the sample.

The sequence is built from TRBV7-6 and TRBJ1-3; the D gene remains uncertain. Sample: PBMCs. The receptor comes from a man in his forties or fifties in good health and CMV-seronegative. DNA sequence: TGTGCCAGCAGCGCAGTAACTGGAAACACCATATATTTT. It translates as CASSAVTGNTIYF.